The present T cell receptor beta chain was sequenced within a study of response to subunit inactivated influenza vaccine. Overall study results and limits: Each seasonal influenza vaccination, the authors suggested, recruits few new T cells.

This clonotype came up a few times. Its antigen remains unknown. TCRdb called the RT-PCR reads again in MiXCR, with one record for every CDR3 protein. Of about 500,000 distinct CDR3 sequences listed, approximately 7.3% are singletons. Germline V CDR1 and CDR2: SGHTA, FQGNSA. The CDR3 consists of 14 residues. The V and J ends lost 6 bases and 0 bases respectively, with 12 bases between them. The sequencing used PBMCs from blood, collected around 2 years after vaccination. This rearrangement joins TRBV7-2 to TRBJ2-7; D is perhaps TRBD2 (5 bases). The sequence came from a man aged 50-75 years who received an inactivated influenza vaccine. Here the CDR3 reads CASRSTRNSYEQYF. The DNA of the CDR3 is TGTGCCAGCAGAAGTACTAGGAACTCCTACGAGCAGTACTTC.